This passage covers 6 T cell receptor beta chains from one sample sequenced in a study of T cell repertoires in cytomegalovirus infection. TCRdb re-called the reads through MiXCR, storing one row per CDR3 protein. The table shows around 140,000 distinct CDR3 sequences, with about 6.5% occurring only once. The sample consisted of PBMCs. All receptors derive from a human donor in good health (CMV status not recorded). Some clones in this sample may be carry-over from other donors' samples.

This clonotype was seen repeatedly, ten times or more. V usage is TRBV23-1 and J usage is TRBJ1-1; 7 nucleotides align to TRBD1. Being an ORF, TRBV23-1 has a function that is uncertain. After removal of 0 bases from V and 5 bases from J, the junction contained 18 bases not matched to a gene. The CDR3 spans 19 residues. The CDR3 region has the DNA TGCGCCAGCAGTCAATCGAAAATGGTAGCTCAGGACAGGCTAACTGAAGCTTTCTTT. This gives the protein CASSQSKMVAQDRLTEAFF.

This clonotype has at least ten counts. The genes are TRBV7-6 and TRBJ2-2, with D uncertain. This CDR3 spans 12 amino acids. Germline V gives CDR1 SGHVS, CDR2 FNYEAQ. V was trimmed by 2 bases and J by 6 bases, leaving 4 bases between them. The CDR3 DNA is TGTGCCAGCAGCTTAAAGGCCGGGGAGCTGTTTTTT. It encodes CASSLKAGELFF.

This clonotype occurred a few times. This could be a read error, since a much larger clone is one nucleotide away. The rearrangement joins TRBV7-2 to TRBJ2-3; 9 bases are a match to TRBD2. Germline CDR1 and CDR2: SGHTA and FQGNSA. This CDR3 spans 18 amino acids. The CDR3, as DNA: TGTGCCAGCGGCTTGGGGGGGCGGGGGGGCGTTATGTGGGATACGCAGTATTTT. It yields the protein CASGLGGRGGVMWDTQYF.

This clonotype was seen many times. The rearrangement links TRBV7-2 to TRBJ1-1; D may be TRBD1 (5 bases). The CDR3 has 16 residues. Germline V gives CDR1 SGHTA, CDR2 FQGNSA. Trimming shortened V by 4 bases and J by 0 bases, and 15 bases separated the two germline ends. This CDR3 reads CASSYPRGGMNTEAFF. The CDR3 DNA reads TGTGCCAGCAGCTATCCCCGGGGGGGAATGAACACTGAAGCTTTCTTT.

This clonotype was observed a few times. V usage is TRBV7-3 and J usage is TRBJ2-3; D ambiguous. Germline V gene sequence: CDR1 SGHTA, CDR2 FQGTGA. Trimming stripped 4 bases from V and 3 bases from J, with 8 bases between. This CDR3 is 13 amino acids long. The chain's CDR3 is CASSSLATDTQYF. CDR3 coding DNA: TGTGCCAGCAGCTCCCTGGCGACAGATACGCAGTATTTT.

This clonotype was seen many times. The CDR3 region is CASSLDSGSETQYF. CDR3 DNA: TGTGCCAGCAGCTTAGACAGTGGGTCGGAGACCCAGTACTTC. The chain links TRBV7-9 to TRBJ2-5, with no clear D. The CDR3 loop spans 14 amino acids. Germline-derived CDR1 and CDR2 are SEHNR and FQNEAQ (reference sequence). Deletions cut 1 base from V and 5 bases from J, with 11 bases between.